This TCR beta chain was obtained from a study of cytomegalovirus exposure and HLA in healthy donors (dated by TCRdb to 2016 to 2017). Describing the broader study: An earlier analysis of roughly 630 of the donors reported 250 to 350 Gb of sequence data and 117 million unique TCR beta sequences from approximately 180 million T cells. An early release covering 500 to 750 HLA-typed donors comprised 300 to 350 gigabases of sequencing data and tens of millions of unique TCR sequences. Among the roughly 380 genotyped donors, approximately 82% belonged to the genetic ancestry cluster associated with self-reported Caucasian donors. The study was designed to test whether signatures of past pathogen exposure could be identified by cataloging public T cell receptors. The study used immunosequencing to profile the T cell repertoires of several hundred subjects and linked those repertoires to cytomegalovirus serostatus. A separate validation cohort of some 130 different subjects was used in addition to the roughly 700-subject first cohort. High-throughput TCR immunosequencing, statistical association of individual TCRs with disease status, and machine learning were combined to predict cytomegalovirus infection status. A later analysis re-examined previously published TCR beta repertoires from 500 to 700 donors and added high-resolution HLA genotyping to investigate patterns of TCR occurrence. The later analysis used no new phenotypic data to find candidate immune exposures, relying instead on TCR beta sequences and their occurrence across donors. To decide whether each TCR beta V gene segment behaved as functional or pseudogenic, an earlier analysis of nearly 600 of the donors relied on high-throughput TCR beta sequencing. Donor age, sex, ethnicity and CMV serostatus were compiled alongside the repertoire data. A later genetic analysis took genome-wide SNP genotypes for about 55% of the 666 donors and used that subset as a discovery cohort. All discovery cohort repertoires had been generated on a single sequencing platform. Class I and class II HLA loci were covered by the typing at four-digit resolution. The number of typed donors differed by locus: roughly 620-630 for A, B, C, DRB1 and DQB1; approximately 520 for DQA1; roughly 600 for DPA1; and about 450 for DPB1. A handful of DR-DQ haplotypes were handled as single units for association and clustering because linkage in the cohort was strong. Among a few hundred genotyped donors of the cohort, an average of around 240,000 unique TCR beta nucleotide sequences were sequenced per donor, approximately 20% of them non-productive.

What the authors observed across the whole study: V-gene and J-gene trimming of TCR beta chains was associated with a missense DCLRE1C variant in a later genetic analysis, and the association was replicated in an independent cohort. The sequencing pipeline was judged likely to have produced a cluster of highly shared sequence variants as a technical artifact. The authors suggested that the approach could potentially be generalized to other disease states and immunological phenotypes. The earlier analysis of approximately 540 of the donors excluded roughly 16 rarely observed V segments, including chromosome 9 orphons, because counts were too low. Most CMV-associated TCR beta chains appeared to be HLA-restricted in a later analysis, and the HLA associations seemed to be driven largely by CMV exposure. In an earlier analysis of some 500 of the donors, most TCR beta V segments appeared in productive rearrangements about 87% or about 30% of the time, broadly matching IMGT annotations. Across donors, most TCR sequences were observed very rarely, whereas some public TCRs were present in many individuals. Correlated functional status among segregating V segments might reflect linkage disequilibrium, but an unknown experimental factor could not be ruled out. Several of the top co-occurrence clusters appeared to be linked to parvovirus B19, influenza, CMV and Epstein-Barr virus, according to a later analysis. Assigning TCR associations to individual alleles was difficult when HLA alleles, especially DR and DQ, strongly co-occurred. A further reported finding was that TCR beta sequences accurately predicted the HLA-A and HLA-B alleles for most subjects in the first cohort. A later analysis found that TCR association rates varied across HLA loci, with DRB1 alleles showing the most associated TCRs and HLA-C alleles the fewest. Only TCR beta chains were sequenced in this cohort, and the absence of alpha or paired-chain data limited detectable features. The study gave a list of roughly 150 TCR beta chains associated with cytomegalovirus. In a later analysis, HLA-associated TCR beta chains showed more clonal expansion and lower generation probabilities than non-associated chains that were equally common. The classifier was reported to diagnose cytomegalovirus status with high specificity and sensitivity in both the original and validation cohorts. Roughly uniform sequencing depth across donors was assumed in presence/absence analyses, although this assumption may not hold. Specific HLA alleles were associated with 16,951 TCR beta sequences at a false discovery rate of 0.05 in a later analysis. According to a later genetic analysis, donors in an Asian-associated ancestry cluster had fewer N-insertions in productive TCRs than the roughly 700-donor mean. The 87-base-pair reads could not distinguish some IMGT-functional V segments, including TRBV6-2 and TRBV6-3, so those segments were excluded. In vitro tests confirmed that a few of the cytomegalovirus-associated TCR beta chains recognize cytomegalovirus antigens. CMV serostatus was the only immune exposure information available for the cohort. Because HLA typing was missing for some donors at each locus, association tests included only the typed subset.

Comment on this clone: Which antigen it targets is not known. No base qualities exist here, and no much larger clone lies one base off it.

Library preparation used the immunoSEQ multiplex PCR assay. For the multiplex PCR, a mixture combining 60 forward primers for TCR Vbeta segments and 13 reverse primers for TCR Jbeta segments was used. Amplification of the CDR3 region of rearranged TCR beta genes was performed with a multiplex PCR assay on genomic DNA. Amplified TCR beta libraries were sequenced as 87-base-pair reads on the Illumina HiSeq System. The paper's processing steps were these. A later analysis counted approximately 84 million unique TCR beta chains across the approximately 700 repertoires, and 9.5 million to 11 million of these chains were shared by at least two donors. Raw reads were error-corrected and collapsed into unique sequences by a nearest-neighbor algorithm in which closely related sequences were merged to remove PCR and sequencing errors. V, D and J gene segments were assigned by aligning CDR3 sequences to IMGT reference sequences. For a sequence to be retained, at least a six-nucleotide match to both a V gene segment and a J gene segment was required. A rearrangement was called productive if the CDR3 had no stop codons and remained in frame with V and J, and every other rearrangement was called non-productive. Following IMGT convention, CDR3 was defined as the stretch from the second conserved V-encoded cysteine to the conserved J-encoded phenylalanine. The earlier analysis of some 550 of the donors excluded any sequence lacking an unambiguous match to a single V gene segment. An earlier analysis of 450 to 650 of the donors called V segments functional above 56.7% productive rearrangements and segregating when the between-donor standard deviation exceeded 5%. To diagnose cytomegalovirus status from the catalog of TCR beta chain sequences, a statistical classification framework was built. A later analysis assigned V and J genes by comparing TCR nucleotide sequences with IMGT/GENE-DB human TR gene sequences. A later analysis assigned CDR3 sequences and most-parsimonious VDJ recombination scenarios with the TCRdist pipeline. A later analysis defined each TCR beta chain by its CDR3 amino acid sequence plus V-gene family, and excluded reads lacking a unique V-gene family. As a way to deal with suspected cross-contamination and a sequencing artifact, a later analysis dropped roughly 600 nucleotide sequences that were highly shared and had low generation probability. A later analysis calculated a clonal expansion index for each public chain from normalized within-repertoire ranks of inferred template counts. In a later analysis, generation probabilities were computed with a VDJ recombination model fitted to out-of-frame rearrangements, and the resulting probabilities were checked against IGoR. A later analysis scored TCR-TCR, TCR-HLA and TCR-CMV co-occurrence with hypergeometric tests, applying a repertoire-size bias correction to TCR pairs. To estimate false discovery rates, a later analysis permuted the HLA or CMV assignments 20 times. In a later analysis, co-occurring TCRs were grouped using DBSCAN, with TCRdist sequence similarity added in when clustering inside HLA-allele-positive subsets. Co-occurrence clustering excluded repertoires with fewer than 30,000 or more than 120,000 public chains, plus five with anomalous nucleotide sharing. TCRdb obtained this table from immuneACCESS and retained in-frame rearrangements with V and J assigned. These tables miss some clones; where compared with another copy, unresolved V genes account for less than half of the shortfall, and the remainder is unexplained. D and trimming were read from the DNA, whereas the V and J calls and clone size are those reported in that table. The sample contains hundreds of thousands of clones, around 80% of them found a single time. The ten largest make up 0.58% of the sample.

V lost 2 bases and J lost 8 bases; the stretch between them is 15 bases long. There are 14 amino acids in the CDR3, from cysteine to phenylalanine inclusive. CDR3 DNA is the only sequence kept; it has 42 bases, read in frame from the first base. CDR1 and CDR2 were assigned from the germline V gene (reference sequence) as SEHNR and FQNEAQ. The cohort was made up of roughly 670 healthy bone marrow donors. All cohort members were sampled while nominally healthy, although unrecorded immune exposures were likely present. The donor tested CMV seronegative and was one of the 352 seronegative cohort members. Every donor gave a peripheral blood sample, and the peripheral blood mononuclear cells from that sample were used for TCR beta sequencing. The Qiagen DNeasy Blood Extraction Kit was used to extract genomic DNA from the blood cell samples.

The sample consisted of PBMCs. This receptor was taken from a woman aged 40-49 years in good health and CMV-seronegative. The sequence is built from TRBV7-9 and TRBJ1-1, with the D segment identity uncertain. The DNA is TGTGCCAGCAGCTTATACCGGGAGCCCGGGGAAGCTTTCTTT. Translated, it reads CASSLYREPGEAFF.